The source of this TCR beta chain is a study of OX40 agonist ivuxolimab in advanced cancers. For the study at large: Ivuxolimab, an agonist antibody against OX40 (CD134), was given to patients.

TCRdb's table, derived via immunoSEQ multiplex PCR, lists solely in-frame clones and lacks some. The sample includes 54,000 or so clones, under 90% seen only once; the top ten take roughly 2%. CDR3 length: 17 residues. Trimming stripped 4 bases from V and 0 bases from J, with 19 bases between. The germline CDR1 and CDR2 sequences are SGHAT and FQNNGV. This clonotype originated in an adult with an advanced solid tumor such as melanoma, head and neck, liver or kidney cancer. The rearrangement links TRBV11-2 to TRBJ2-7; D possibly corresponds to TRBD2 (5 bases). Material: CD4+ or CD8+ T cells sorted from blood, obtained in a trial of the OX40 agonist ivuxolimab. As DNA, the CDR3 is TGTGCCAGCAGCTCCCCTAGAGGGAGCTTGAGCTCCTACGAGCAGTACTTC. Translation: CASSSPRGSLSSYEQYF.